The 29 T cell receptor beta chains below all came from one sample that was sequenced in a study of T cell responses to AZD1222 COVID-19 vaccine. Only in-frame clones appear in the TCRdb table, and some are missing; sequencing was by immunoSEQ multiplex PCR. This table holds 110,000 or so clones, 88% found once. Material: peripheral blood, obtained 28 days after the second AZD1222 dose. Every receptor here comes from an adult who received the AZD1222 COVID-19 vaccine.

This clone showed up just a few times. The chain links TRBV11-2 to TRBJ2-1, with D perhaps TRBD2 (6 bases). Trimming stripped 3 bases from V and 4 bases from J, with 16 bases between. From germline, CDR1 is SGHAT and CDR2 FQNNGV. The CDR3 length is 16 residues. The CDR3: CASSFLTGRTYNEQFF. CDR3 coding DNA: TGTGCCAGCAGCTTCTTAACGGGGAGGACTTACAATGAGCAGTTCTTC.

This clone was detected only once. This chain links TRBV24-1 with TRBJ2-5; D not certain. V was pared by 0 bases and J by 7 bases, with 8 bases between. Germline lookup yields CDR1 KGHDR and CDR2 SFDVKD. CDR3 length equals 13 residues. The chain's CDR3 is CATSDLPPGTQYF. As DNA, the CDR3 is TGTGCCACCAGTGATTTGCCCCCAGGGACCCAGTACTTC.

This clone was found once. This rearrangement joins TRBV27 to TRBJ1-2; unclear D gene. This CDR3 spans 13 amino acids. Trimming removed 3 bases at V and 3 bases at J, with 8 bases between. The germline gives CDR1 MNHEY, CDR2 SMNVEV (reference sequence). The CDR3 sequence is CASSFYADYGYTF. The CDR3 bases are TGTGCCAGCAGTTTTTACGCAGACTATGGCTACACCTTC.

The chain recombines TRBV2 with TRBJ2-5, with D uncertain. Germline V lookup: CDR1 SNHLY, CDR2 FYNNEI. CDR3 length: 11 residues. The ends were cut back, 6 bases at V and 2 bases at J, with 4 bases in the middle. The CDR3 is CASSQQETQYF. The CDR3 DNA reads as TGTGCCAGCAGCCAACAAGAGACCCAGTACTTC.

This clone has only a few counts. The chain is built from TRBV7-9 and TRBJ2-3; 8 nucleotides align to TRBD1. The CDR3 totals 14 residues. Per germline, CDR1 SEHNR and CDR2 FQNEAQ (reference sequence). V trimming: 4 bases; J trimming: 4 bases; junction bases outside the gene matches: 4. In nucleotides, the CDR3 is TGTGCCAGCAGCTCAGGACAGGGCCCAGATACGCAGTATTTT. It translates to CASSSGQGPDTQYF.

V usage is TRBV6-2 or TRBV6-3 and J usage is TRBJ2-7; 7 bases fit TRBD1. CDR1 is MNHEY, CDR2 SVGEGT, per germline. The CDR3 is made up of 15 amino acids. V dropped 6 bases and J dropped 2; count of bases not matched to a gene: 10. The CDR3 DNA reads TGTGCCAGCAGCTCCTACCGACAGGGCCCCTACGAGCAGTACTTC. Translated: CASSSYRQGPYEQYF.

This chain links TRBV7-3 with TRBJ2-3; 7 bases match TRBD2. The V segment lost 8 bases and the J segment 5 bases; nucleotides outside the gene matches: 10. CDR3 length: 14 residues. Germline loops: CDR1 SGHTA, CDR2 FQGTGA. As DNA, the CDR3 is TGTGCCAGCTCCCGGGGGACTACCTTAGATACGCAGTATTTT. As protein: CASSRGTTLDTQYF.

V gene TRBV6-2 or TRBV6-3 combines with J gene TRBJ2-5, with D perhaps TRBD2 (7 bases). Trimming took 2 bases from V and 4 from J, leaving 14 bases between them. The CDR3 is made up of 15 amino acids. Germline CDR1 MNHEY, CDR2 SVGEGT. Here the CDR3 reads CASSYEGGYRETQYF. The CDR3 DNA is TGTGCCAGCAGTTACGAGGGGGGGTACCGAGAGACCCAGTACTTC.

DNA of the CDR3: TGTGCCAGCAGGGAAAGATCCGGGAGGAACACAGATACGCAGTATTTT. Its protein product is CASRERSGRNTDTQYF. The rearrangement uses TRBV7-9 and TRBJ2-3, with 7 bases aligning to TRBD2. Germline V lookup: CDR1 SEHNR, CDR2 FQNEAQ (reference sequence). V gave up 6 bases and J gave up 2 bases; unmatched junction bases: 11. The CDR3 contains 16 residues. Together with reference TRBV7-9 and TRBJ2-3, the CDR3 gives the full variable domain: DTGVSQNPRHKITKRGQNVTFRCDPISEHNRLYWYRQTLGQGPEFLTYFQNEAQLEKSRLLSDRFSAERPKGSFSTLEIQRTEQGDSAMYLCASRERSGRNTDTQYFGPGTRLTVL.

The chain has TRBV11-3 and TRBJ2-5; D uncertain. Germline V gives CDR1 SGHNT, CDR2 YENEEA. This CDR3 region has 13 residues. V gave up 8 bases and J gave up 0 bases, with 10 bases separating them. DNA of the CDR3: TGTGCCAGCGTGAGTACAAACCAAGAGACCCAGTACTTC. This translates into CASVSTNQETQYF.

This clone has more than one count but fewer than ten. The chain joins TRBV7-2 to TRBJ2-2; TRBD2 is a possible D gene (6 bases). Germline lookup yields CDR1 SGHTA and CDR2 FQGNSA. This CDR3 comprises 15 residues. Deletions cut 0 bases from V and 5 bases from J, with 10 bases between. CDR3 nucleotides: TGTGCCAGCAGCTTAGCGGGCGGGGATACCGGGGAGCTGTTTTTT. Translating it yields CASSLAGGDTGELFF. The full variable domain, its missing parts supplied by reference TRBV7-2 and TRBJ2-2, is GAGVSQSPSNKVTEKGKDVELRCDPISGHTALYWYRQSLGQGLEFLIYFQGNSAPDKSGLPSDRFSAERTGGSVSTLTIQRTQQEDSAVYLCASSLAGGDTGELFFGEGSRLTVL.

This chain links TRBV7-3 with TRBJ2-3, with 9 nucleotides matching TRBD2. The germline CDR1 and CDR2 sequences are SGHTA and FQGTGA. The CDR3 runs to 17 residues. V shed 2 bases, J shed 1 base, and the junction held 7 bases outside the gene matches. The CDR3 region has the DNA TGTGCCAGCAGCTTATGGGCTAGCGGGGAGGGCACAGATACGCAGTATTTT. Encoded protein: CASSLWASGEGTDTQYF.

The chain carries TRBV18 and TRBJ1-1; TRBD1 might be the D (6 bases). Germline CDR1 reads KGHSH; CDR2 reads LQKENI. Trimming cost V 2 bases and J 6 bases, with 16 bases left between them. CDR3 length equals 15 residues. This chain's CDR3 is CASSPTGGGWAEAFF. The CDR3 nucleotides read TGTGCCAGCTCACCAACCGGGGGGGGCTGGGCTGAAGCTTTCTTT. Full variable domain (remainder filled in from reference TRBV18 and TRBJ1-1): NAGVMQNPRHLVRRRGQEARLRCSPMKGHSHVYWYRQLPEEGLKFMVYLQKENIIDESGMPKERFSAEFPKEGPSILRIQQVVRGDSAAYFCASSPTGGGWAEAFFGQGTRLTVV.

The chain couples TRBV6-5 to TRBJ2-2, with D possibly being TRBD1 (6 bases). This CDR3 is 15 amino acids long. V shed 7 bases and J shed 7 bases, with 19 bases lying between them. The germline V gene encodes CDR1 MNHEY and CDR2 SVGAGI. CDR3 DNA sequence: TGTGCCAGCACCCCCGACAGGAGGTCACACGGGGAGCTGTTTTTT. It specifies CASTPDRRSHGELFF.

This clone appeared a few times. The chain uses TRBV29-1 and TRBJ1-2, with TRBD1 as a possible D gene (6 bases). Germline loops: CDR1 SQVTM, CDR2 ANQGSEA. Trimming cost V 8 bases and J 6 bases, with 16 bases left between them. CDR3 length: 12 residues. The CDR3: CSLTGTADGYTF. DNA for the CDR3: TGCAGCCTAACAGGGACGGCGGATGGCTACACCTTC.

DNA of the CDR3: TGTGCCAGCAGTAAGGGACAGACAGACACCGGGGAGCTGTTTTTT. This translates into CASSKGQTDTGELFF. This chain links TRBV6-2 or TRBV6-3 with TRBJ2-2; 7 nucleotides match TRBD1. The CDR3 runs to 15 residues. The J segment lost 3 bases and the V segment lost 5 bases, leaving 6 bases of the junction unmatched. From germline, CDR1 is MNHEY and CDR2 SVGEGT.

This chain joins TRBV5-6 and TRBJ2-3; the match to TRBD2 covers 7 bases. V shed 4 bases, J shed 1 base, and the junction held 9 bases outside the gene matches. Germline V gene data show CDR1 as SGHDT and CDR2 as YYEEEE. The length of the CDR3 is 16 residues. The CDR3: CASSPAGSGGTDTQYF. The CDR3 nucleotides are TGTGCCAGCAGCCCCGCGGGGAGCGGGGGCACAGATACGCAGTATTTT.

V is TRBV28 and J is TRBJ1-1; no definite D call. Trimming cost V 1 base and J 11 bases, with 8 bases left between them. The length of the CDR3 is 11 residues. Germline V gene data show CDR1 as MDHEN and CDR2 as SYDVKM. The CDR3 coding sequence is TGTGCCAGCAGTTTATTCCGGGTTGCTTTCTTT. It codes for CASSLFRVAFF.

In regard to this clone: The sample has other DNA sequences that encode this CDR3 too. V gene TRBV11-3 combines with J gene TRBJ2-1; D remains unclear. V gave up 2 bases and J gave up 1 base, with 6 bases separating them. Per the germline V gene, CDR1 is SGHNT and CDR2 is YENEEA. The CDR3 runs 14 residues. DNA for the CDR3: TGTGCCAGCAGCTTAAGGGTATCCTACAATGAGCAGTTCTTC. This gives the protein CASSLRVSYNEQFF.

CDR3 nucleotides: TGTGCCAGCAGGTTTTCGTCAGGGGACGCTGGGGCCAACGTCCTGACTTTC. Its protein is CASRFSSGDAGANVLTF. The chain is built from TRBV2 and TRBJ2-6; a possible D gene is TRBD1 (6 bases). V was clipped by 6 bases and J by 2 bases, with 17 bases between them. CDR3 length: 17 amino acids. From germline, CDR1 is SNHLY and CDR2 FYNNEI.

The chain recombines TRBV2 with TRBJ2-1; 7 bases are a match to TRBD1. V shed 6 bases and J 12 bases; nucleotides not matched to a gene: 8. Looked up from germline, CDR1 is SNHLY and CDR2 is FYNNEI. CDR3 length equals 12 residues. The CDR3 sequence: CASSQQGMGQFF. CDR3 coding DNA: TGTGCCAGCAGCCAACAGGGGATGGGGCAGTTCTTC.

The chain links TRBV24-1 to TRBJ1-5, with a possible D match to TRBD1 (6 bases). There are 15 residues in the CDR3. The V gene's germline CDR1 is KGHDR and CDR2 SFDVKD. The V end lost 2 bases, the J end lost 0 bases, and 7 bases lay between the germline ends. CDR3: CATSDSGHSNQPQHF. CDR3 nucleotides: TGTGCCACCAGTGATTCGGGACATAGCAATCAGCCCCAGCATTTT.

The chain links TRBV14 to TRBJ2-7; D ambiguous. The CDR3 runs to 14 residues. V lost 5 bases, J lost 3 bases, and 14 bases lay in between. CDR1 is SGHDN and CDR2 is FVKESK in the germline V gene. Here the CDR3 reads CASSAGSPGYEQYF. CDR3 sequence (DNA): TGTGCCAGCAGCGCAGGATCCCCGGGCTACGAGCAGTACTTC. The whole variable domain, remainder taken from reference TRBV14 and TRBJ2-7, is EAGVTQFPSHSVIEKGQTVTLRCDPISGHDNLYWYRRVMGKEIKFLLHFVKESKQDESGMPNNRFLAERTGGTYSTLKVQPAELEDSGVYFCASSAGSPGYEQYFGPGTRLTVT.

The sample holds one count of this clone. The rearrangement links TRBV7-2 to TRBJ2-2; D is unresolved. The CDR3 is 13 amino acids. The germline V and J ends were trimmed by 1 base and 6 bases, with 6 bases remaining between them. Germline assignment: CDR1 SGHTA and CDR2 FQGNSA. CDR3: CASSLVRSGELFF. CDR3 in DNA: TGTGCCAGCAGCTTAGTTAGGTCCGGGGAGCTGTTTTTT.

CDR3 sequence: CAGTGSMEKLFF. CDR3 DNA sequence: TGTGCCGGAACAGGGTCGATGGAAAAACTGTTTTTT. The chain employs TRBV2 and TRBJ1-4; possibly TRBD1 for D (6 bases). CDR1 and CDR2 from the germline V gene are SNHLY and FYNNEI. The CDR3 covers 12 residues. Trimming removed 11 bases at V and 8 bases at J, with 15 bases between.

The V call is TRBV6-5, the J call TRBJ1-5; D gene ambiguous. Germline V gives CDR1 MNHEY, CDR2 SVGAGI. This CDR3 spans 12 amino acids. V was pared by 4 bases and J by 9 bases, with 10 bases between. The CDR3 bases are TGTGCCAGCAGTTCCCAATCTGGGCCCCAGCATTTT. It is translated as CASSSQSGPQHF.

The V and J genes are TRBV5-1 and TRBJ1-3; 9 positions match TRBD1. V shed 2 bases and J 1 base; nucleotides not matched to a gene: 4. This CDR3 is 16 amino acids long. The germline V gene encodes CDR1 SGHRS and CDR2 YFSETQ. CDR3 nucleotides: TGCGCCAGCAGCTTACAACAGGGGGCGTCTGGAAACACCATATATTTT. This sequence encodes CASSLQQGASGNTIYF. Variable domain in full (rest from reference TRBV5-1 and TRBJ1-3): KAGVTQTPRYLIKTRGQQVTLSCSPISGHRSVSWYQQTPGQGLQFLFEYFSETQRNKGNFPGRFSGRQFSNSRSEMNVSTLELGDSALYLCASSLQQGASGNTIYFGEGSWLTVV.

J is TRBJ1-4 and V is TRBV28; D gene ambiguous. The V gene's germline CDR1 is MDHEN and CDR2 SYDVKM. The CDR3 is 16 residues long. V gave up 3 bases and J gave up 4 bases, with 15 bases separating them. CDR3 bases: TGTGCCAGCAGTTTCGGGGTGTGGGGTCGTAATGAAAAACTGTTTTTT. The encoded protein is CASSFGVWGRNEKLFF.

The V and J genes are TRBV19 and TRBJ1-1; D not certain. Trimming cost V 1 base and J 3 bases, with 18 bases left between them. The V gene's germline CDR1 is LNHDA and CDR2 SQIVND (reference sequence). The CDR3 consists of 17 residues. The CDR3 coding sequence is TGTGCCAGTAGTATAGGAGGGTACCCCTTTCGAGACACTGAAGCTTTCTTT. This gives the protein CASSIGGYPFRDTEAFF.